The 12 T cell receptor beta chains below come from one sample, sequenced in a study of T cell responses to AZD1222 COVID-19 vaccine. Profiling relied on immunoSEQ multiplex PCR, and the TCRdb table lists in-frame clones only, not all of them. The table has approximately 170,000 clones, roughly 92% seen once. The material was peripheral blood, obtained on day 0 of AZD1222 vaccination. Receptor source: an adult in good health.

The chain is built from TRBV24-1 and TRBJ2-3; 9 nucleotides align to TRBD1. The junction had 2 bases not matched to a gene; V was cut back by 3 bases and J by 2 bases. This CDR3 comprises 15 residues. CDR1 is KGHDR, CDR2 SFDVKD, per germline. CDR3 bases: TGTGCCACCAGTGATGGGACAGGGACCACAGATACGCAGTATTTT. Protein: CATSDGTGTTDTQYF.

J is TRBJ2-3 and V is TRBV7-2; possible D gene TRBD1, 5 bases. The CDR3 spans 15 residues. Deletions cut 6 bases from V and 6 bases from J, with 19 bases between. Germline V gives CDR1 SGHTA, CDR2 FQGNSA. The CDR3 DNA sequence: TGTGCCAGCAGTTGGTCGGTAGGGGCCCGGGATACGCAGTATTTT. This translates into CASSWSVGARDTQYF.

The chain employs TRBV4-1 and TRBJ2-5; 9 bases align to TRBD2. CDR1 is MGHRA and CDR2 is YSYEKL in the germline V gene. With V trimmed by 0 bases and J by 5 bases, 4 bases remained unmatched. There are 15 residues in the CDR3. CDR3 sequence: CASSQEGTSLETQYF. CDR3 nucleotides: TGCGCCAGCAGCCAAGAGGGGACTAGCTTGGAGACCCAGTACTTC.

The V gene is TRBV3-1 (or the pseudogene TRBV3-2), the J gene TRBJ2-1, with 10 bases lining up with TRBD2. The CDR3 length is 18 residues. Germline-derived CDR1 and CDR2 are LGHDT and YNNKEL (reference sequence). V shed 1 base, J shed 1 base, and the junction held 7 bases outside the gene matches. The CDR3 loop is CASSQVRTSGKSYNEQFF. The CDR3 nucleotides are TGTGCCAGCAGCCAAGTGAGGACTAGCGGAAAGTCCTACAATGAGCAGTTCTTC.

The V and J genes are TRBV7-9 and TRBJ2-3; possibly TRBD1 or TRBD2 for D (5 bases each). This CDR3 has 18 residues. Germline-derived CDR1 and CDR2 are SEHNR and FQNEAQ (reference sequence). V was shortened by 1 base and J by 0 bases, with 17 bases between the two germline ends. This CDR3 is CASSLVWGSIPSTDTQYF. The CDR3 DNA reads TGTGCCAGCAGCTTAGTTTGGGGGAGCATACCTAGCACAGATACGCAGTATTTT.

The rearrangement joins TRBV10-2 to TRBJ2-2, with a tentative D call TRBD2 (5 bases). Germline V gene sequence: CDR1 WSHSY, CDR2 SAAADI. Trimming pared 6 bases from V and 1 base from J, leaving 12 bases between. CDR3 length: 15 amino acids. Here the CDR3 reads CASSLSSENTGELFF. The DNA of the CDR3 is TGCGCCAGCAGCCTAAGTAGCGAGAACACCGGGGAGCTGTTTTTT.

This clone came up once. V usage is TRBV19 and J usage is TRBJ2-2, with D perhaps being TRBD1 or TRBD2 (6 bases each). This CDR3 has 17 amino acids. Germline CDR1 is LNHDA and CDR2 is SQIVND (reference sequence). Trimming stripped 6 bases from V and 5 bases from J, with 22 bases between. For the CDR3, the DNA is TGTGCCAGTAGGCGGCGGGATGGGGGGCCTGGGACCGGGGAGCTGTTTTTT. Amino acid sequence: CASRRRDGGPGTGELFF.

The chain links TRBV6-2 or TRBV6-3 to TRBJ2-2; D ambiguous. The CDR3 runs to 12 residues. V dropped 2 bases and J dropped 5 bases, with 3 bases sitting between them. From germline, CDR1 is MNHEY and CDR2 SVGEGT. CDR3 residues: CASSYGTGELFF. CDR3 in DNA: TGTGCCAGCAGTTACGGTACCGGGGAGCTGTTTTTT.

The chain recombines TRBV12-2 with TRBJ2-7; the table's D call, TRBD1, was not checked against the DNA. TRBV12-2 is flagged as a pseudogene. The CDR3 loop spans 14 amino acids. The CDR3 nucleotides read TGTGCAAGTCGCTCGGCGACACCTCCTATCGAGCAGTACTTC. Translation gives CASRSATPPIEQYF.

The chain is built from TRBV6-5 and TRBJ1-2; the match to TRBD1 covers 11 bases. CDR1 MNHEY and CDR2 SVGAGI come from the germline V gene. The CDR3 extends over 15 amino acids. After removal of 6 bases from V and 8 bases from J, the junction contained 11 bases not matched to a gene. The CDR3 region is CASRWTGGPKGGYTF. Written as DNA, the CDR3 is TGTGCCAGCAGGTGGACAGGGGGCCCTAAAGGGGGCTACACCTTC.

V and J are TRBV10-1 and TRBJ2-1; 10 bases line up with TRBD2. CDR1 and CDR2 from the germline V gene are WNHNN and SYGVQD (reference sequence). CDR3 length equals 14 residues. The trim removed 6 bases at V and 5 bases at J, leaving 4 bases unmatched. The CDR3 is CASSPSGRHNEQFF. CDR3 DNA: TGCGCCAGCAGCCCTAGCGGGAGACACAATGAGCAGTTCTTC.

The V call is TRBV11-2, the J call TRBJ2-5; tentative D call: TRBD1 (7 bases). The V gene's germline CDR1 is SGHAT and CDR2 FQNNGV. V lost 5 bases and J 0 bases, leaving 13 bases between the germline ends. CDR3 length: 15 amino acids. The CDR3 coding sequence is TGTGCCAGCAGCAATGACAGGGACTACCAAGAGACCCAGTACTTC. Protein product: CASSNDRDYQETQYF.